The clone carrying this T cell receptor beta chain has a handful of counts. The data stem from a study of blood T cell repertoires in COVID-19. In the authors' workflow: Reference gene primer amplification gave nucleated cell count estimates. Here immunoSEQ multiplex PCR was the method, and the copy in TCRdb shows in-frame clones only, minus some. V, J and clone size derive from that table, while D and trimming were established from the DNA sequence. Counted here are more than 250,000 clones, roughly 84% occurring once; the ten biggest clones make up 1%. Trimming pared 1 base from V and 0 bases from J, leaving 8 bases between. The CDR3 sequence is 14 residues long. Looked up from germline, CDR1 is SGHNT and CDR2 is YYREEE (reference sequence).

Sequenced: peripheral blood. This chain links TRBV5-4 with TRBJ2-7; D gene ambiguous. The sequence was obtained from a man between 45 and 60 years old with active or convalescent COVID-19. The CDR3 sequence is CASSLITSSYEQYF. The DNA for the CDR3 is TGTGCCAGCAGCTTGATCACCAGCTCCTACGAGCAGTACTTC.